One and the same sample provided the 17 T cell receptor beta chains below, sequenced in a study of shared clonotypes between healthy human individuals. Assay: immunoSEQ multiplex PCR; the TCRdb copy retains only in-frame clones and omits some. Of about 480,000 clones listed, about four fifths are singletons. The sequenced sample consisted of PBMCs. The receptors were sampled from a woman aged 40-49 years in good health. Some clones in this sample may be carry-over from other donors' samples.

The chain couples TRBV19 to TRBJ1-3, with D maybe TRBD1 (5 bases). The length of the CDR3 is 12 residues. Germline values: CDR1 LNHDA, CDR2 SQIVND (reference sequence). Trimming shortened V by 8 bases and J by 13 bases, and 18 bases separated the two germline ends. The CDR3 DNA follows: TGTGCCAGTGGCCCACAGGTGGGCAGAATATATTTT. Its protein product is CASGPQVGRIYF.

This clone was detected only a few times. The J gene is TRBJ1-1, the V gene TRBV6-4, with a tentative D call TRBD1 (5 bases). Germline loops: CDR1 MRHNA, CDR2 SNTAGT. The CDR3 consists of 14 residues. Trimming pared 4 bases from V and 4 bases from J, leaving 13 bases between. The CDR3 here is CASSAESGVTEAFF. DNA for the CDR3: TGTGCCAGCAGTGCCGAATCGGGGGTCACTGAAGCTTTCTTT.

On this clone: It is unclear where the CDR3 begins or ends on the DNA, so no DNA is shown, and the CDR3 is as TCRdb lists it. The CDR3 loop is CASSPLERETQYF. This chain uses TRBV18 with TRBJ2-5; the listed D gene, TRBD2, was not tested against the DNA. Germline-derived CDR1 and CDR2 are KGHSH and LQKENI. The CDR3 length equals 13 residues, ends included.

The chain combines TRBV6-5 with TRBJ2-4, with a tentative D call TRBD1 (5 bases). The CDR3 sequence is 13 residues long. The V end lost 7 bases, the J end lost 5 bases, and 12 bases lay between the germline ends. Germline assignment: CDR1 MNHEY and CDR2 SVGAGI. CDR3 bases: TGTGCCAGCACAAAGGGGCGGCAAAACATTCAGTACTTC. Translation gives CASTKGRQNIQYF.

J is TRBJ1-2 and V is TRBV2; 7 nucleotides agree with TRBD1. V gave up 6 bases and J gave up 8 bases; unmatched junction bases: 9. The germline CDR1 and CDR2 sequences are SNHLY and FYNNEI. CDR3 length: 13 residues. CDR3 DNA sequence: TGTGCCAGCAGCGACAAGGGGGCGCGGGGCTACACCTTC. Its protein is CASSDKGARGYTF. Looking up the rest from reference TRBV2 and TRBJ1-2 gives the full variable domain: EPEVTQTPSHQVTQMGQEVILRCVPISNHLYFYWYRQILGQKVEFLVSFYNNEISEKSEIFDDQFSVERPDGSNFTLKIRSTKLEDSAMYFCASSDKGARGYTFGSGTRLTVV.

The V gene is TRBV1, the J gene TRBJ2-3; no DNA check was done on the table's D call, TRBD2. TRBV1 is deemed a pseudogene. This CDR3 has 17 amino acids. The CDR3 spells CTSSLRLAGVSTDTQYF. In nucleotides, the CDR3 is TGCACCAGCAGCCTTCGACTAGCCGGGGTTAGCACAGATACGCAGTATTTT.

The gene calls are TRBV6-5 and TRBJ2-5, with D perhaps TRBD2 (5 bases). The J call may be incorrect, as the DNA end agrees better with TRBJ2-7. The CDR3 totals 11 residues. From germline, CDR1 is MNHEY and CDR2 SVGAGI. CDR3 region: CATRTAYEQYF. For the CDR3, the DNA is TGTGCCACCAGGACTGCCTACGAGCAGTACTTC.

The chain links TRBV29-1 to TRBJ1-5; D remains unclear. The V gene's germline CDR1 is SQVTM and CDR2 ANQGSEA. This CDR3 has 12 amino acids. Deletions cut 6 bases from V and 5 bases from J, with 11 bases between. DNA of the CDR3: TGCAGCGTAGGGAATAGAGATCAGCCCCAGCATTTT. Translating it yields CSVGNRDQPQHF.

The chain carries TRBV7-3 and TRBJ2-2; no reliable D call. CDR3 length: 14 residues. With 5 bases removed from V and 6 bases from J, the gap between germline ends came to 13 bases. Germline CDR1 SGHTA, CDR2 FQGTGA. The CDR3: CASSPPGRPGELFF. For the CDR3, the DNA is TGTGCCAGCAGCCCCCCCGGCCGGCCCGGGGAGCTGTTTTTT.

The CDR3 reads CASSPGQGSLNQETQYF. The CDR3 bases are TGTGCCAGCAGCCCAGGACAGGGGAGCCTTAACCAAGAGACCCAGTACTTC. The chain recombines TRBV7-3 with TRBJ2-5; 9 bases line up with TRBD1. V shed 5 bases, J shed 0 bases, and the junction held 10 bases outside the gene matches. The germline V gene has CDR1 SGHTA and CDR2 FQGTGA. The CDR3 covers 17 residues.

The count of this clone is one. The rearrangement links TRBV7-2 to TRBJ1-1; D possibly corresponds to TRBD1 (5 bases). Trimming pared 2 bases from V and 5 bases from J, leaving 12 bases between. Per the germline V gene, CDR1 is SGHTA and CDR2 is FQGNSA. This CDR3 has 14 residues. CDR3 residues: CASSLYGADTEAFF. The CDR3 coding sequence is TGTGCCAGCAGCTTATACGGGGCTGATACTGAAGCTTTCTTT.

The chain has TRBV18 and TRBJ1-1, with D unclear. Trimming cost V 2 bases and J 8 bases, with 12 bases left between them. The V gene's germline CDR1 is KGHSH and CDR2 LQKENI. This CDR3 is built from 13 residues. The CDR3 region has the DNA TGTGCCAGCTCACCAATTCCCGATTCGGAAGCTTTCTTT. Encoded protein: CASSPIPDSEAFF.

CDR3 protein: CASSEVQGADYGYTF. DNA for the CDR3: TGTGCCAGCAGTGAAGTACAGGGGGCGGACTATGGCTACACCTTC. The V and J genes are TRBV6-1 and TRBJ1-2, with 9 bases matching TRBD1. Germline lookup yields CDR1 MNHNS and CDR2 SASEGT. The CDR3 consists of 15 residues. Unmatched junction bases numbered 3, after V lost 1 base and J lost 3 bases.

The rearrangement links TRBV7-9 to TRBJ2-5; no reliable D call. The CDR3 runs 12 residues. Germline-derived CDR1 and CDR2 are SEHNR and FQNEAQ (reference sequence). Trimming took off 9 bases at V and 5 bases at J, with 13 bases between the two ends. CDR3 protein: CASTLTGETQYF. As DNA, the CDR3 is TGTGCCAGTACGTTAACCGGGGAGACCCAGTACTTC.

The V and J genes are TRBV28 and TRBJ2-3, with 15 bases aligning to TRBD2. The ends lost 7 bases at V and 2 bases at J; junction bases unmatched: 7. CDR1 and CDR2 from the germline V gene are MDHEN and SYDVKM. CDR3 length equals 17 residues. The CDR3 loop is CASKTGTSGRYTDTQYF. CDR3 DNA sequence: TGTGCCAGCAAAACCGGGACTAGCGGGAGGTACACAGATACGCAGTATTTT.

The chain has TRBV29-1 and TRBJ2-7; no clear D. Trimming pared 4 bases from V and 5 bases from J, leaving 12 bases between. CDR3 length: 12 amino acids. From germline, CDR1 is SQVTM and CDR2 ANQGSEA. CDR3 DNA sequence: TGCAGCGTTGTCACCGCCAGCGACGAGCAGTACTTC. Translated, it gives CSVVTASDEQYF.

The chain uses TRBV6-1 and TRBJ2-3; D is undetermined. The CDR3 extends over 15 amino acids. Germline CDR1 and CDR2: MNHNS and SASEGT. With 4 bases removed from V and 1 base from J, the gap between germline ends came to 12 bases. The CDR3 region has the DNA TGTGCCAGCAGTGGATCGGTCACGGGCACAGATACGCAGTATTTT. Amino acids: CASSGSVTGTDTQYF.